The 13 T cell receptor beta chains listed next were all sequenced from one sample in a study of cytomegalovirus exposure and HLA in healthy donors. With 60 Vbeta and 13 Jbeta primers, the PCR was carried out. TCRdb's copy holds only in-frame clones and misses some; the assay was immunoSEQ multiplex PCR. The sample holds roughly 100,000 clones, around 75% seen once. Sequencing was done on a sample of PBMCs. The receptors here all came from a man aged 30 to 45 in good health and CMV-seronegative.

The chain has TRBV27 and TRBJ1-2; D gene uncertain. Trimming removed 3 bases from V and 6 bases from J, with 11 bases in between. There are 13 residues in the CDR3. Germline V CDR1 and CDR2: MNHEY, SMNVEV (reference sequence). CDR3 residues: CASSFSGGNGYTF. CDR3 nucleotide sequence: TGTGCCAGCAGTTTTTCGGGAGGGAATGGCTACACCTTC.

CDR3 region: CASSERSGVVTEAFF. The CDR3 DNA sequence: TGTGCCAGCAGCGAGAGGTCAGGGGTAGTCACTGAAGCTTTCTTT. This chain links TRBV9 with TRBJ1-1, with D possibly matching TRBD1 (6 bases). Germline V gene lookup returns CDR1 SGDLS and CDR2 YYNGEE. The CDR3 covers 15 residues. Trimming took 3 bases from V and 4 from J, leaving 16 bases between them. The full variable domain, in which reference TRBV9 and TRBJ1-1 provide the parts outside the CDR3, is DSGVTQTPKHLITATGQRVTLRCSPRSGDLSVYWYQQSLDQGLQFLIQYYNGEERAKGNILERFSAQQFPDLHSELNLSSLELGDSALYFCASSERSGVVTEAFFGQGTRLTVV.

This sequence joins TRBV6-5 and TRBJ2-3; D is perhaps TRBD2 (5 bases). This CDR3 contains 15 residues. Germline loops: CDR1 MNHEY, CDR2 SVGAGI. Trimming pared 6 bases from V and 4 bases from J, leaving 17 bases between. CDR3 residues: CASRGNGVVPDTQYF. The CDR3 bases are TGTGCCAGCAGAGGTAACGGGGTCGTCCCAGATACGCAGTATTTT.

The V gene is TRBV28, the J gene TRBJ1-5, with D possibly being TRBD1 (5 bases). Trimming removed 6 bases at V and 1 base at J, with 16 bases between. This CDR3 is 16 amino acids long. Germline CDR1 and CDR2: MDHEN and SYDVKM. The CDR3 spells CASRGHGDYSNQPQHF. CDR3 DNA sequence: TGTGCCAGCAGAGGTCACGGGGACTACAGCAATCAGCCCCAGCATTTT. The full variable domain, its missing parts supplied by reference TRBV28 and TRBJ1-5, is DVKVTQSSRYLVKRTGEKVFLECVQDMDHENMFWYRQDPGLGLRLIYFSYDVKMKEKGDIPEGYSVSREKKERFSLILESASTNQTSMYLCASRGHGDYSNQPQHFGDGTRLSIL.

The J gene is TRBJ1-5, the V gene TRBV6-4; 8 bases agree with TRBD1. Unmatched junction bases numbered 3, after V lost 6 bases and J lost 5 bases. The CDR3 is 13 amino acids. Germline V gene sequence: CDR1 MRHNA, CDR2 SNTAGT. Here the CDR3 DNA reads TGTGCCAGCAGCTCGGACAGGGATCAGCCCCAGCATTTT. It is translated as CASSSDRDQPQHF.

CDR3 in amino acids: CASSPTSVGTAYGYTF. The CDR3 DNA sequence: TGCGCCAGCAGCCCGACCTCCGTGGGGACAGCCTATGGCTACACCTTC. This chain joins TRBV4-1 and TRBJ1-2; 7 bases map to TRBD1. V shed 4 bases and J 4 bases; nucleotides not matched to a gene: 12. CDR1 and CDR2 (germline): MGHRA, YSYEKL. This CDR3 comprises 16 residues.

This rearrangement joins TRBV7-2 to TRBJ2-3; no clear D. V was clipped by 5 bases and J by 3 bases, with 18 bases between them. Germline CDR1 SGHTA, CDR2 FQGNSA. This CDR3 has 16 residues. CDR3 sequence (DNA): TGTGCCAGCAGCCGACGCGGCGCCACTTGGACAGATACGCAGTATTTT. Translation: CASSRRGATWTDTQYF.

DNA of the CDR3: TGTGCCAGCAGTGAAGACTACCGACCCGACAATGAGCAGTTCTTC. This sequence encodes CASSEDYRPDNEQFF. V and J are TRBV6-4 and TRBJ2-1, with D tentatively TRBD2 (5 bases). The CDR3 extends over 15 amino acids. Trimming left V 3 bases short and J 5 bases short, with 14 bases between. Germline assignment: CDR1 MRHNA and CDR2 SNTAGT.

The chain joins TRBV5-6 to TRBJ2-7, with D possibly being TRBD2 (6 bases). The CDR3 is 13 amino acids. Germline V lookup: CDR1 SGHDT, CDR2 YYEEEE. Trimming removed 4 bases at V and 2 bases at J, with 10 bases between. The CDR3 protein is CASSDGSTYEQYF. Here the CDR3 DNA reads TGTGCCAGCAGCGACGGGAGTACCTACGAGCAGTACTTC.

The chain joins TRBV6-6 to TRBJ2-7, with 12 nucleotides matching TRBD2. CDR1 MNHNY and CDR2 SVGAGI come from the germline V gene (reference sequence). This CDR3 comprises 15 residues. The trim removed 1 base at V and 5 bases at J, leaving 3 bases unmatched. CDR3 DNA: TGTGCCAGCAGTTACTTGGGACTAGCGGGTAACGAGCAGTACTTC. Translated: CASSYLGLAGNEQYF.

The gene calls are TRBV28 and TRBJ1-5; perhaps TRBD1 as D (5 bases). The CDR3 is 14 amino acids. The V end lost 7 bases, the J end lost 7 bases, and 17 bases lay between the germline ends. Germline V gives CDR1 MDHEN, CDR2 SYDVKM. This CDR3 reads CASILSRGEQPQHF. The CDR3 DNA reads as TGTGCCAGCATCCTCAGTAGGGGCGAACAGCCCCAGCATTTT.

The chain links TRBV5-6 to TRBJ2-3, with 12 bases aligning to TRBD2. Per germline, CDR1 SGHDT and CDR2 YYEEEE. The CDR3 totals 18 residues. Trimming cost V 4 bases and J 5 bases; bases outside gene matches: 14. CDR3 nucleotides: TGTGCCAGCAGCCCCCGACTAGCGGGGGAACTCAGGGGAGATACGCAGTATTTT. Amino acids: CASSPRLAGELRGDTQYF.

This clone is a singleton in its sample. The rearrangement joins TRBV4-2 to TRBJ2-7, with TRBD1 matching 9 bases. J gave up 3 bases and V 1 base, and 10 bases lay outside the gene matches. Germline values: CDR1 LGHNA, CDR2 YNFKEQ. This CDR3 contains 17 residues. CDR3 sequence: CASSQVGQGTGIYEQYF. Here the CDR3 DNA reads TGTGCCAGCAGCCAAGTGGGGCAGGGGACAGGGATCTACGAGCAGTACTTC.